This TCR beta chain was sequenced during a study of shared clonotypes between healthy human individuals. The overall study: The people who gave samples were two women and a few men aged 18 to 49.

Using immunoSEQ multiplex PCR, the repertoire was profiled, and TCRdb retains in-frame clones only, with some absent. The sample yields 700,000 or so clones, about 78% seen once. This clone was counted a few times. Germline V lookup: CDR1 SGHDT, CDR2 YYEEEE. The CDR3 loop spans 13 amino acids. With 1 base removed from V and 10 bases from J, the gap between germline ends came to 12 bases. The receptor's source is a woman under 40 in good health. J is TRBJ2-1 and V is TRBV5-6; a weak D match, TRBD1 (6 bases). The sequenced sample was memory CD4+ T cells sorted from blood. Noted subset: CD45RA-negative fraction. The CDR3 coding sequence is TGTGCCAGCAGCTTGTTGGACAGTTCGGAGCAGTTCTTC. Translating it yields CASSLLDSSEQFF.